This T cell receptor (beta chain) was identified during a study of technical replicates of blood from several donors (dated by TCRdb to about 2017). Library method: the immunoSEQ multiplex PCR assay. Not all clones reach the TCRdb copy of this immuneACCESS table, which keeps in-frame sequences only. Checked studies attribute under half of the gap to unresolved V genes and leave the rest unexplained. Counted in this sample were about 97,000 clones; 95% to 96% of them appeared once. The top ten constitute over 0.2% of the sample. As to this clone: Its antigen remains unidentified. The record has no base qualities; no much larger clone is one base away.

Per the germline V gene, MRHNA is the CDR1 and SNTAGT is the CDR2. Trimming takes 6 bases from V and 3 bases from J, and the germline ends sit 14 bases apart. From the cysteine up to the phenylalanine, the CDR3 has a length of 15 residues. Kept here is only the CDR3 DNA, which spans 45 bases and is read in frame from base 1. Recombination joined TRBV6-4 with TRBJ2-2; the D region possibly corresponds to TRBD1 (8 bases align). This sequence was found in a human donor in good health. The sequencing input was T cells isolated from PBMCs. CDR3 sequence: CASSQQGGYTGELFF. The nucleotide sequence reads as follows: TGTGCCAGCAGCCAACAGGGGGGGTACACCGGGGAGCTGTTTTTT.